This T cell receptor beta chain is from a study of T cell changes during pregnancy in multiple sclerosis (dated by TCRdb to the late 2010s). Study-level background: The study looked at changes in the T cell repertoire across pregnancy in women with multiple sclerosis.

The CDR3 contains 13 residues, cysteine and phenylalanine counted. Only the CDR3 part of the read is kept: 39 bases, read in frame from the first base. CDR1 and CDR2 are read off the germline V gene (reference sequence) as MNHEY and SMNVEV. The V and J ends are trimmed by 8 bases and 0 bases, leaving 8 bases between them. Worth noting for this clone: Its specific antigen is unknown. Base quality data are lacking; no much larger clone is found one base away.

The protocol used for the library was the immunoSEQ multiplex PCR assay. TCRdb stores this immuneACCESS table with in-frame sequences only. Part of the clones is absent; in the studies checked, under half of the shortfall reflects unresolved V genes, and no reason is known for the rest. In all, the sample holds roughly 30,000 clones, and about 88% of those were seen once. Jointly, the top ten make up roughly 10% of the sample. The sequence was obtained from a female donor with multiple sclerosis, enrolled in a pregnancy study. The chain joins TRBV27 to TRBJ1-3; no D segment can be confidently identified. The source material was CD8+ T cells from peripheral blood mononuclear cells, sampled in the second trimester of pregnancy. At the DNA level, the sequence is TGTGCCAGCTCCACGGGCTCTGGAAACACCATATATTTT. Translation gives CASSTGSGNTIYF.